This T cell receptor (beta chain) stems from a study of T cell responses to AZD1222 COVID-19 vaccine. Overall study context: Pooled together were second doses at about 4 or about 12 weeks. Study-wide points: Donors were mostly white British, more females; clonal diversity possibly underestimated. Two AZD1222 administrations were followed by greater Spike-specific TCR breadth and depth. The reported proportion of spike-specific TCRs targeting unmutated variant regions was nearly half.

Generated by immunoSEQ multiplex PCR, the TCRdb table keeps only in-frame clones and is missing some. The sample consists of about 70,000 clones, 84% of them appearing once. The CDR3 extends over 15 amino acids. V was cut by 2 bases and J by 0 bases, with 9 bases left in between. Germline V gene sequence: CDR1 SGDLS, CDR2 YYNGEE. In regard to this clone: What it binds is unknown.

This specimen was peripheral blood, taken on day 0 of AZD1222 vaccination. V and J are TRBV9 and TRBJ2-1, with no clear D. This TCR derives from an adult in good health. The CDR3 DNA reads as TGTGCCAGCAGCGTCGCCACACCCTCCTACAATGAGCAGTTCTTC. Amino acids: CASSVATPSYNEQFF.